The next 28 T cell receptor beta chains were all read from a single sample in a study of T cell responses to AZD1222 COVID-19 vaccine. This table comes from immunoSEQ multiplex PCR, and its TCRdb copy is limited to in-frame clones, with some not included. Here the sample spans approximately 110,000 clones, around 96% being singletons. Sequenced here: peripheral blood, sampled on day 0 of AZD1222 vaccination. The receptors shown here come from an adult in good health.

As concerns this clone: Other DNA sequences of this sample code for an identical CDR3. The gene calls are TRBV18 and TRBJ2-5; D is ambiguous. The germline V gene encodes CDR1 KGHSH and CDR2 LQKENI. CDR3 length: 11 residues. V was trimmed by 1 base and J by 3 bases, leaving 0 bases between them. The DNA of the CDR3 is TGTGCCAGCTCACCACAAGAGACCCAGTACTTC. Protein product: CASSPQETQYF.

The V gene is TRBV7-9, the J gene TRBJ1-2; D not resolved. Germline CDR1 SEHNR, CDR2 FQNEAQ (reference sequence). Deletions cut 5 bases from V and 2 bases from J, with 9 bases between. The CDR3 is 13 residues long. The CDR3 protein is CASSPDPNYGYTF. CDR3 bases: TGTGCCAGCAGCCCAGACCCGAACTATGGCTACACCTTC.

Here the CDR3 DNA reads TGTGCCAGCAGCTTTGGCCAAGGCGGACAGCCCCAGCATTTT. This gives the protein CASSFGQGGQPQHF. V gene TRBV5-8 combines with J gene TRBJ1-5; D is unclear. The V and J ends lost 2 bases and 7 bases respectively, with 13 bases between them. The CDR3 extends over 14 amino acids. Germline V gives CDR1 SGHTS, CDR2 YDEGEE.

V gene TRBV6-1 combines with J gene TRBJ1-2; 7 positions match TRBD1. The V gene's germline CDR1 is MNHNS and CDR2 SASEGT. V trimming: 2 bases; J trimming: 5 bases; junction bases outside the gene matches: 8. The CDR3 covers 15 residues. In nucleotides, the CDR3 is TGTGCCAGCAGTGAAAGTGAGGGGGCGAGTTATGGCTACACCTTC. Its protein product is CASSESEGASYGYTF.

The CDR3 here is CATSVGRSTDTQYF. The CDR3 DNA sequence: TGTGCCACCTCAGTGGGGCGGAGCACAGATACGCAGTATTTT. This chain connects TRBV2 to TRBJ2-3; weak D call: TRBD1 (5 bases). The CDR3 consists of 14 residues. V gave up 10 bases and J gave up 0 bases, with 14 bases separating them. CDR1 is SNHLY and CDR2 is FYNNEI in the germline V gene.

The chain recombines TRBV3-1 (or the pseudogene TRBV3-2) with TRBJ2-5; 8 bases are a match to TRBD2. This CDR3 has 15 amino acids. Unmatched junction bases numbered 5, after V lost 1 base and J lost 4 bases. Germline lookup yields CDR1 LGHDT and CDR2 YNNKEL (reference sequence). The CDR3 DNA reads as TGTGCCAGCAGCCAAGGCCGGGCGGGGGGAGAGACCCAGTACTTC. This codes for CASSQGRAGGETQYF.

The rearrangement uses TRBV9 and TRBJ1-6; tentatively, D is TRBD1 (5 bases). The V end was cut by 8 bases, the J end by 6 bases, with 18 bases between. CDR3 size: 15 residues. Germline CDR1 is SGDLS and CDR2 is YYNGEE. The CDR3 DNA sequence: TGTGCCAGTTCTTCCCAGGGTGCCGGTAATTCACCCCTCCACTTT. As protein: CASSSQGAGNSPLHF.

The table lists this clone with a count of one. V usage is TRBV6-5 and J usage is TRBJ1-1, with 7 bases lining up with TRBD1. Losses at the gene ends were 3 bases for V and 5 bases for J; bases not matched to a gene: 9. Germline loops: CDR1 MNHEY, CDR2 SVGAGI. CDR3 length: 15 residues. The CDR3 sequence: CASSYWARGRTEAFF. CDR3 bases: TGTGCCAGCAGTTATTGGGCAAGGGGGCGTACTGAAGCTTTCTTT.

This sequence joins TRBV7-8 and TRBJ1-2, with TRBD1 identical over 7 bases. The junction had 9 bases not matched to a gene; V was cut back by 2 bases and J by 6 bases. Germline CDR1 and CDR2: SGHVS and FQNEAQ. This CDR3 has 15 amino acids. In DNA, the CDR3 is TGTGCCAGCAGCTTATACGGGGACAGAGTAAATGGCTACACCTTC. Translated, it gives CASSLYGDRVNGYTF.

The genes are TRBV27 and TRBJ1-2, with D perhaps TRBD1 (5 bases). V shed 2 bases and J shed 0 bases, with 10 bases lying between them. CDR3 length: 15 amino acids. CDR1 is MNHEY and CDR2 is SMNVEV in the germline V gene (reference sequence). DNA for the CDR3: TGTGCCAGCAGTTTACGTGGGGGAGCTAACTATGGCTACACCTTC. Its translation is CASSLRGGANYGYTF.

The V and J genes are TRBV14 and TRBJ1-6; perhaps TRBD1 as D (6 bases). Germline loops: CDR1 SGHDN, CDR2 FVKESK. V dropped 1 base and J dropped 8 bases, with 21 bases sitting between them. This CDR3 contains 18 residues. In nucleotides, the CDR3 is TGTGCCAGCAGCCAAGTTTGGGCCCAGGGGATTAGCGATTCACCCCTCCACTTT. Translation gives CASSQVWAQGISDSPLHF. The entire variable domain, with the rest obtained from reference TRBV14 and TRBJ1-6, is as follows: EAGVTQFPSHSVIEKGQTVTLRCDPISGHDNLYWYRRVMGKEIKFLLHFVKESKQDESGMPNNRFLAERTGGTYSTLKVQPAELEDSGVYFCASSQVWAQGISDSPLHFGNGTRLTVT.

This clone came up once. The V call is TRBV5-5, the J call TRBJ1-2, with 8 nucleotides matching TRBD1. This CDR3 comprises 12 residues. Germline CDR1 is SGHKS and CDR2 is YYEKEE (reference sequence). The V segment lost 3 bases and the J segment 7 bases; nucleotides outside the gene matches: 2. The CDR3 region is CASSWDRFGYTF. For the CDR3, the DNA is TGTGCCAGCAGCTGGGACAGGTTTGGCTACACCTTC.

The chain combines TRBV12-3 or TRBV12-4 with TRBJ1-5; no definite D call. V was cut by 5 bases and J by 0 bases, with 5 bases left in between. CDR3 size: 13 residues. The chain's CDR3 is CASSPNSNQPQHF. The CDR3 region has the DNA TGTGCCAGCAGTCCGAATAGCAATCAGCCCCAGCATTTT.

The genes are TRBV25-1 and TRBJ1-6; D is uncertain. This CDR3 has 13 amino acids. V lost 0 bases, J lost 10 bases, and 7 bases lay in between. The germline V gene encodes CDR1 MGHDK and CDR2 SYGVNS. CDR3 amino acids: CASSEYVGSPLHF. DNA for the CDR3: TGTGCCAGCAGTGAATATGTTGGCTCACCCCTCCACTTT.

The CDR3 DNA sequence: TGTGCCAGCAGCTTAGGGGTAATGAACACTGAAGCTTTCTTT. This translates into CASSLGVMNTEAFF. V is TRBV7-8 and J is TRBJ1-1, with D unresolved. This CDR3 is 14 amino acids long. V was clipped by 1 base and J by 0 bases, with 6 bases between them. Germline values: CDR1 SGHVS, CDR2 FQNEAQ.

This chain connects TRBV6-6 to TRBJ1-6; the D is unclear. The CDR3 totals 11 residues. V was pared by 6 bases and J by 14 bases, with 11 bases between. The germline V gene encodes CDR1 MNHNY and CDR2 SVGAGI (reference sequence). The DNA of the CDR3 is TGTGCCAGCAGGAACCTTGAGGCCCTCCACTTT. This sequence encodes CASRNLEALHF.

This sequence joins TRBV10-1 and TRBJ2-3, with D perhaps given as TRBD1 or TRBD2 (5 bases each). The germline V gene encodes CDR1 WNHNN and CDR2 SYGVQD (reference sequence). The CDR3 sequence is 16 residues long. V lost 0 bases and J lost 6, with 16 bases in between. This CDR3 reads CASSESSVNEGDTQYF. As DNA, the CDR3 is TGCGCCAGCAGTGAGTCGAGCGTGAATGAGGGGGATACGCAGTATTTT.

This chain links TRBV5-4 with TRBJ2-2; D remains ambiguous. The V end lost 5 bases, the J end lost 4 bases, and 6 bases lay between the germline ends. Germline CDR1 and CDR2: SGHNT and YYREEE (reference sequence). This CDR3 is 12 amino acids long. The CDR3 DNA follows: TGTGCCAGCAGTTCTTCCACCGGGGAGCTGTTTTTT. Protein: CASSSSTGELFF.

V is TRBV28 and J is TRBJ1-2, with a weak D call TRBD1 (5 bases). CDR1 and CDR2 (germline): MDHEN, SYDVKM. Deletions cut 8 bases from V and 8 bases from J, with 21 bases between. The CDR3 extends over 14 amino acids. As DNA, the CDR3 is TGTGCCAGCGACTCCTGGACATCAAGTTGGGGCTACACCTTC. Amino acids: CASDSWTSSWGYTF.

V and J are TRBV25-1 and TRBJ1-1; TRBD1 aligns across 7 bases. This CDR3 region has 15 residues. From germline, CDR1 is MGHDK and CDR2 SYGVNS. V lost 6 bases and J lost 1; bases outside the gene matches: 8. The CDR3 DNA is TGTGCCAGCAGCGGGACAGAGGGCGGGAACACTGAAGCTTTCTTT. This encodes CASSGTEGGNTEAFF.

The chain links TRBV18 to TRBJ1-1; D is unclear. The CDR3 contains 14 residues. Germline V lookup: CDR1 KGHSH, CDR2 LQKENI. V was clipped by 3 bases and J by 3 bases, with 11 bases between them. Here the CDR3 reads CASSPQPTDTEAFF. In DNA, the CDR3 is TGTGCCAGCTCACCCCAACCCACCGACACTGAAGCTTTCTTT.

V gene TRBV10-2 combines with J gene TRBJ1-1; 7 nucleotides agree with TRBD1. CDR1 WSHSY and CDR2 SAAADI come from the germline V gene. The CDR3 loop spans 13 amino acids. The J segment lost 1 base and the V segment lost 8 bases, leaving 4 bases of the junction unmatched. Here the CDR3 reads CASGRQGNTEAFF. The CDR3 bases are TGCGCCAGCGGACGACAGGGGAACACTGAAGCTTTCTTT.

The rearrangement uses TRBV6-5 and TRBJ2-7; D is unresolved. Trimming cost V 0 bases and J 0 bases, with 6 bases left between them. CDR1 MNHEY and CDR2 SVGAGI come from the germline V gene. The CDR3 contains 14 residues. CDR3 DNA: TGTGCCAGCAGTTACTCGTCTACCTCCTACGAGCAGTACTTC. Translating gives CASSYSSTSYEQYF.

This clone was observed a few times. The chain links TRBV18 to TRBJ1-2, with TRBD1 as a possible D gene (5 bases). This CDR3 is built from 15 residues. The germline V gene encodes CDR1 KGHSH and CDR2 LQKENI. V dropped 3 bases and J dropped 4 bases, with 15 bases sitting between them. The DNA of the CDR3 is TGTGCCAGCTCACCGTCGGTACAGGCCGGCTATGGCTACACCTTC. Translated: CASSPSVQAGYGYTF.

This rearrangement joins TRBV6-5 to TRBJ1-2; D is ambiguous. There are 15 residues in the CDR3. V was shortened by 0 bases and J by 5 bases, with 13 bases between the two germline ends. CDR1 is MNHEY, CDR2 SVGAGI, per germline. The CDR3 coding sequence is TGTGCCAGCAGTTACTCTCCCTGGACGGAGTATGGCTACACCTTC. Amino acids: CASSYSPWTEYGYTF.

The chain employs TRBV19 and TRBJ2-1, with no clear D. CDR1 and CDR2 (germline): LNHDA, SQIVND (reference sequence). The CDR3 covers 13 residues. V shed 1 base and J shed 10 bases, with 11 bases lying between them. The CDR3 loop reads CASSIGPSREQFF. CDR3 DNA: TGTGCCAGTAGTATAGGACCCTCGAGGGAGCAGTTCTTC.

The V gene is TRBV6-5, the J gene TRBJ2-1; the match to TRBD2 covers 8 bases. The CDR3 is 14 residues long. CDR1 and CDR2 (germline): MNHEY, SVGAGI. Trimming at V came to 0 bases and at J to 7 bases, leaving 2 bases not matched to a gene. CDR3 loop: CASSYSTSVNEQFF. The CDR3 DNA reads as TGTGCCAGCAGTTACTCGACTAGCGTGAATGAGCAGTTCTTC.

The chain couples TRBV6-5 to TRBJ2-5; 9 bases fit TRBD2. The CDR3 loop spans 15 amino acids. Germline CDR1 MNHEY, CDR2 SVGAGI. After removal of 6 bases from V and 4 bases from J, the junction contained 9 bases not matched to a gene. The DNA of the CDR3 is TGTGCCAGCAGACTTGAGAAAGCGGGGGGAGAGACCCAGTACTTC. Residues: CASRLEKAGGETQYF.